Listed below are T cell receptor beta chains from one sample, sequenced in a study of cytomegalovirus exposure and HLA in healthy donors. TCRdb's copy holds only in-frame clones and misses some; the assay was immunoSEQ multiplex PCR. This table has around 120,000 clones, 88% appearing once. Sequencing input: PBMCs. Source of these receptors: a man aged 18 to 29 in good health and CMV-seropositive. CDR3s leave out the opening cysteine and the closing phenylalanine or tryptophan. Each record gives: J gene, CDR3 length, V gene, CDR3 protein.

>TRBJ1-4|14|TRBV7-8
ASSPRFTATNEKLF
>TRBJ2-7|12|TRBV27
ASRPGQRHYEQY
>TRBJ2-7|13|TRBV6-6
ASSYEAGGFYEQY
>TRBJ1-1|12|TRBV10-3
AISYTGMNTEAF
>TRBJ2-1|9|TRBV20-1
SALPGVEQF
>TRBJ2-5|12|TRBV6-1
ASSVLGGEETQY
>TRBJ2-7|13|TRBV11-2
ASSFPGQGANEQY
>TRBJ2-2|12|TRBV6-5
ASNEGDATGELF
>TRBJ2-3|12|TRBV9
ASSTSGVADTQY
>TRBJ1-5|13|TRBV2
ASSSDIRLNQPQH
>TRBJ2-3|13|TRBV27
ASSPGLAGTDTQY
>TRBJ2-7|10|TRBV28
ASRPDSYEQY
>TRBJ2-1|13|TRBV19
ASSSAAGGPYEQF
>TRBJ2-1|12|TRBV27
ASSPLVSYNEQF
>TRBJ1-1|15|TRBV7-8
ASSLYRGEGMNTEAF
>TRBJ1-1|12|TRBV5-6
ASSWGTGVSEAF
>TRBJ1-5|13|TRBV7-2
ASSPTREVNQPQH
>TRBJ1-6|13|TRBV11-2
ASSLDLISNSPLH
>TRBJ1-2|13|TRBV9
ASSVGGTGDYGYT
>TRBJ1-3|14|TRBV7-8
ASSLGGLYSGNTIY
>TRBJ2-1|11|TRBV19
ATKRQGLDEQF
>TRBJ2-7|11|TRBV2
ASSAYRGHEQY
>TRBJ1-2|14|TRBV4-3
ASSRAWGPTNYGYT
>TRBJ1-1|12|TRBV5-1
ASSWKQANTEAF
>TRBJ1-2|14|TRBV7-9
ASSLGGLIFIGGYT